The 30 T cell receptor beta chains given below trace back to one sample, sequenced in a study of radiotherapy plus CTLA-4 blockade in lung cancer. Assay: immunoSEQ multiplex PCR; the TCRdb copy retains only in-frame clones and omits some. The table includes 25,000 to 35,000 clones, 70% to 80% detected once. Specimen: peripheral blood, collected from a patient treated with radiotherapy plus ipilimumab. The origin of the receptors is a human donor with non-small cell lung cancer who had stable disease on radiotherapy plus ipilimumab.

The sample holds a few counts of this clone. The chain joins TRBV9 to TRBJ2-7, with D perhaps TRBD2 (6 bases). V was clipped by 0 bases and J by 9 bases, with 16 bases between them. The CDR3 runs 14 residues. CDR1 is SGDLS, CDR2 YYNGEE, per germline. The chain's CDR3 is CASSVVVTAGRQYV. In nucleotides, the CDR3 is TGTGCCAGCAGCGTAGTAGTAACCGCGGGGCGGCAGTACGTC.

This clone was recorded a few times. In the same sample, other DNA sequences code for this CDR3. This chain links TRBV11-3 with TRBJ1-1, with D hard to call. Trimming took 2 bases from V and 1 from J, leaving 5 bases between them. The CDR3 sequence is 13 residues long. From germline, CDR1 is SGHNT and CDR2 YENEEA. CDR3 region: CASSLLQNTEAFF. In nucleotides, the CDR3 is TGTGCCAGCAGCTTACTACAGAACACTGAAGCTTTCTTT.

The sample holds a few counts of this clone. This sequence joins TRBV6-5 and TRBJ2-7, with D possibly being TRBD1 (6 bases). Germline V gene lookup returns CDR1 MNHEY and CDR2 SVGAGI. CDR3 length equals 10 residues. CDR3 in DNA: TGTGCCAGCAGGGGGGCAGAGCTCAAGGTC. Protein sequence: CASRGAELKV.

J is TRBJ1-1 and V is TRBV19; TRBD1 might be the D (5 bases). V was trimmed by 7 bases and J by 7 bases, leaving 25 bases between them. Germline CDR1 LNHDA, CDR2 SQIVND (reference sequence). CDR3 length: 16 amino acids. In DNA, the CDR3 is TGTGCCAGTACCCAAAGGGGAGGGCTTTTGTCATTTGAAGCTTTCTTT. Translated: CASTQRGGLLSFEAFF.

The chain recombines TRBV25-1 with TRBJ1-6; D is uncertain. V gave up 4 bases and J gave up 9 bases, with 13 bases separating them. Germline V lookup: CDR1 MGHDK, CDR2 SYGVNS. CDR3 length: 14 residues. The CDR3 region has the DNA TGTGCCAGCAGTGTTTCGGGGAAAGCTTCACCCCTCCACTTT. Protein product: CASSVSGKASPLHF.

The V gene is TRBV27, the J gene TRBJ1-2; D gene uncertain. V gave up 2 bases and J gave up 2 bases, with 12 bases separating them. The length of the CDR3 is 15 residues. CDR1 MNHEY and CDR2 SMNVEV come from the germline V gene (reference sequence). This CDR3 reads CASSLMVGENYGYTF. CDR3 nucleotides: TGTGCCAGCAGTTTAATGGTCGGGGAAAACTATGGCTACACCTTC.

V gene TRBV4-3 combines with J gene TRBJ1-4; 10 positions agree with TRBD1. V dropped 0 bases and J dropped 3; count of bases not matched to a gene: 13. This CDR3 has 20 residues. Germline CDR1 and CDR2: LGHNA and YSLEER. The CDR3 sequence is CASSQDFGGQGMRANEKLFF. CDR3 in DNA: TGCGCCAGCAGCCAAGATTTTGGGGGACAGGGGATGAGGGCTAATGAAAAACTGTTTTTT.

The rearrangement uses TRBV18 and TRBJ1-6; D gene uncertain. V was trimmed by 1 base and J by 1 base, leaving 11 bases between them. Germline CDR1 KGHSH, CDR2 LQKENI. The CDR3 has 17 residues. CDR3 DNA: TGTGCCAGCTCACCACAAAGTTGGAGATCCTATAATTCACCCCTCCACTTT. It is translated as CASSPQSWRSYNSPLHF.

The chain has TRBV9 and TRBJ1-2; perhaps TRBD1 as D (5 bases). CDR3 length: 16 amino acids. The germline CDR1 and CDR2 sequences are SGDLS and YYNGEE. Trimming cost V 4 bases and J 8 bases, with 24 bases left between them. CDR3 loop: CASSPRDRRTGSGYTF. The CDR3 DNA follows: TGTGCCAGCAGCCCCCGGGACCGCAGGACCGGGAGCGGCTACACCTTC.

J is TRBJ1-1 and V is TRBV5-6; no reliable D call. This CDR3 region has 15 residues. The V gene lost 0 bases and the J gene lost 5 bases, with 14 bases spanning the gap. CDR1 is SGHDT and CDR2 is YYEEEE in the germline V gene. The CDR3 loop is CASSLVEMVRTEAFF. CDR3 sequence (DNA): TGTGCCAGCAGCTTGGTGGAAATGGTGAGGACTGAAGCTTTCTTT.

Only a few counts were recorded for this clone. Here the CDR3 reads CASSLRQAPYEQYF. The CDR3 DNA follows: TGTGCCAGCAGCTTAAGGCAGGCCCCCTACGAGCAGTACTTC. J is TRBJ2-7 and V is TRBV7-2; D unclear. The CDR3 contains 14 residues. Trimming took 2 bases from V and 2 from J, leaving 10 bases between them. CDR1 is SGHTA, CDR2 FQGNSA, per germline.

V gene TRBV2 combines with J gene TRBJ2-1; no firm D call. V was clipped by 5 bases and J by 2 bases, with 22 bases between them. This CDR3 region has 18 residues. The germline V gene encodes CDR1 SNHLY and CDR2 FYNNEI. The CDR3 DNA follows: TGTGCCAGCAGTAAAATTTCTCTACCGATAGGGACCTACAATGAGCAGTTCTTC. Translated: CASSKISLPIGTYNEQFF.

The rearrangement joins TRBV11-1 to TRBJ1-1; D ambiguous. The germline V gene encodes CDR1 SGHAT and CDR2 FQDESV (reference sequence). Trimming took 7 bases from V and 1 from J, leaving 13 bases between them. This CDR3 contains 14 residues. The CDR3 sequence is CASTTDDKNTEAFF. DNA of the CDR3: TGTGCCAGCACCACCGACGACAAGAACACTGAAGCTTTCTTT.

This chain links TRBV9 with TRBJ2-2; D may be TRBD2 (6 bases). This CDR3 has 15 residues. The V gene's germline CDR1 is SGDLS and CDR2 YYNGEE. Trimming removed 6 bases from V and 7 bases from J, with 19 bases in between. The CDR3 region has the DNA TGTGCCAGCAACTCAGACTTGGAGGGAAACGGGGAGCTGTTTTTT. Its translation: CASNSDLEGNGELFF.

This clone was seen only a few times. The rearrangement joins TRBV4-1 to TRBJ1-1; no definite D call. CDR3 length equals 15 residues. The V gene lost 1 base and the J gene lost 1 base, with 10 bases spanning the gap. Germline values: CDR1 MGHRA, CDR2 YSYEKL. CDR3 loop: CASSQGFGRNTEAFF. The CDR3, as DNA: TGCGCCAGCAGCCAAGGGTTCGGACGGAACACTGAAGCTTTCTTT.

This rearrangement joins TRBV6-1 to TRBJ1-4; no reliable D call. Germline V gene sequence: CDR1 MNHNS, CDR2 SASEGT. The CDR3 runs to 11 residues. V lost 6 bases to trimming and J lost 4 bases, with 3 bases between them. The CDR3 bases are TGTGCCAGCAGAAATAATGAAAAACTGTTTTTT. Its protein is CASRNNEKLFF.

This clone turned up a few times. V is TRBV7-8 and J is TRBJ2-2, with D perhaps given as TRBD1 or TRBD2 (6 bases each). Germline-derived CDR1 and CDR2 are SGHVS and FQNEAQ. V was clipped by 5 bases and J by 1 base, with 14 bases between them. The CDR3 extends over 16 amino acids. CDR3 DNA sequence: TGTGCCAGCAGCACAAAAGGGGGGCAGAACACCGGGGAGCTGTTTTTT. This gives the protein CASSTKGGQNTGELFF. Complete variable domain (other parts from reference TRBV7-8 and TRBJ2-2): GAGVSQSPRYKVAKRGQDVALRCDPISGHVSLFWYQQALGQGPEFLTYFQNEAQLDKSGLPSDRFFAERPEGSVSTLKIQRTQQEDSAVYLCASSTKGGQNTGELFFGEGSRLTVL.

This clone was observed a few times. The rearrangement joins TRBV30 to TRBJ1-2; D is undetermined. Germline V gene lookup returns CDR1 GTSNPN and CDR2 SVGIG (reference sequence). This CDR3 is built from 14 residues. Deletions cut 3 bases from V and 0 bases from J, with 11 bases between. CDR3: CAWRLHRTNYGYTF. The CDR3 coding sequence is TGTGCCTGGAGGTTACACCGAACTAACTATGGCTACACCTTC.

J is TRBJ1-5 and V is TRBV5-6; D unclear. Germline loops: CDR1 SGHDT, CDR2 YYEEEE. The CDR3 extends over 15 amino acids. Trimming removed 4 bases from V and 6 bases from J, with 17 bases in between. The CDR3, as DNA: TGTGCCAGCAGCAACGGCGGGATAGGTCTTCAGCCCCAGCATTTT. Protein: CASSNGGIGLQPQHF.

The chain uses TRBV18 and TRBJ2-7; 11 nucleotides align to TRBD1. From germline, CDR1 is KGHSH and CDR2 LQKENI. J lost 2 bases, V lost 4 bases, and 4 bases had no gene match. This CDR3 has 15 residues. CDR3 in DNA: TGTGCCAGCTCACGGACAGGGGGCTCTACCTACGAGCAGTACTTC. Translated, it gives CASSRTGGSTYEQYF.

This sequence joins TRBV29-1 and TRBJ2-7, with a weak D call TRBD1 (5 bases). Trimming shortened V by 2 bases and J by 3 bases, and 14 bases separated the two germline ends. This CDR3 has 14 amino acids. CDR1 SQVTM and CDR2 ANQGSEA come from the germline V gene. CDR3 sequence: CSVEKVNTGYEQYF. DNA for the CDR3: TGCAGCGTTGAAAAGGTCAATACAGGCTACGAGCAGTACTTC.

This sequence joins TRBV27 and TRBJ1-2; TRBD1 matches at 7 bases. The CDR3 extends over 17 amino acids. J gave up 5 bases and V 4 bases, and 16 bases lay outside the gene matches. Germline lookup yields CDR1 MNHEY and CDR2 SMNVEV (reference sequence). The CDR3 sequence: CASSSLNTGAVKYGYTF. CDR3 bases: TGTGCCAGCAGTTCCCTTAACACAGGGGCGGTTAAATATGGCTACACCTTC.

The chain couples TRBV7-9 to TRBJ2-3; unclear D gene. The CDR3 contains 12 residues. CDR1 SEHNR and CDR2 FQNEAQ come from the germline V gene (reference sequence). The V and J ends lost 4 bases and 6 bases respectively, with 8 bases between them. In nucleotides, the CDR3 is TGTGCCAGCAGCTCGATGGGGGATACGCAGTATTTT. Amino acid sequence: CASSSMGDTQYF.

This clone was seen once. The chain links TRBV19 to TRBJ2-3; unclear D gene. CDR1 LNHDA and CDR2 SQIVND come from the germline V gene (reference sequence). CDR3 length equals 12 residues. Trimming pared 6 bases from V and 5 bases from J, leaving 9 bases between. The CDR3 DNA follows: TGTGCCAGTAGCACTCAAGGAGATACGCAGTATTTT. This encodes CASSTQGDTQYF.

The chain employs TRBV5-1 and TRBJ1-6; D is unresolved. This CDR3 region has 14 residues. The germline CDR1 and CDR2 sequences are SGHRS and YFSETQ. Trimming pared 4 bases from V and 10 bases from J, leaving 15 bases between. The chain's CDR3 is CASSREMGPSPLHF. CDR3 nucleotides: TGCGCCAGCAGCCGCGAGATGGGCCCCTCACCCCTCCACTTT.

This rearrangement joins TRBV6-5 to TRBJ2-1; 8 bases match TRBD1. The CDR3 extends over 15 amino acids. Looked up from germline, CDR1 is MNHEY and CDR2 is SVGAGI. V was pared by 0 bases and J by 8 bases, with 6 bases of the junction left unmatched. CDR3 sequence reads: CASSYSGTGRDEQFF. CDR3 nucleotide sequence: TGTGCCAGCAGTTACTCGGGGACAGGCCGAGATGAGCAGTTCTTC.

The chain has TRBV27 and TRBJ1-5; 7 bases match TRBD1. Looked up from germline, CDR1 is MNHEY and CDR2 is SMNVEV (reference sequence). V was pared by 3 bases and J by 6 bases, with 5 bases of the junction left unmatched. This CDR3 is built from 14 residues. CDR3 in amino acids: CASSFNRGTQPQHF. In DNA, the CDR3 is TGTGCCAGCAGTTTTAACAGGGGCACTCAGCCCCAGCATTTT.

The V gene is TRBV11-3, the J gene TRBJ1-1; no clear D gene. CDR3 length equals 13 residues. Looked up from germline, CDR1 is SGHNT and CDR2 is YENEEA. Deletions cut 4 bases from V and 0 bases from J, with 6 bases between. In DNA form, the CDR3 reads TGTGCCAGCAGCTCCTCGTTGAACACTGAAGCTTTCTTT. This sequence encodes CASSSSLNTEAFF.

V and J are TRBV27 and TRBJ2-3; D gene ambiguous. The CDR3 is 12 residues long. Trimming removed 4 bases from V and 4 bases from J, with 6 bases in between. Germline lookup yields CDR1 MNHEY and CDR2 SMNVEV (reference sequence). CDR3 region: CASSSPPDTQYF. The CDR3 DNA is TGTGCCAGCAGTTCCCCGCCAGATACGCAGTATTTT.

The CDR3 reads CASSFPSGTGINSNQPQHF. For the CDR3, the DNA is TGTGCCAGCAGTTTCCCGTCCGGGACAGGGATCAATAGCAATCAGCCCCAGCATTTT. The V gene is TRBV28, the J gene TRBJ1-5, with TRBD1 identical over 9 bases. The CDR3 runs to 19 residues. Germline CDR1 and CDR2: MDHEN and SYDVKM. Trimming cost V 3 bases and J 0 bases; bases outside gene matches: 12.